These 3 T cell receptor beta chains came from one sample sequenced in a study of response to subunit inactivated influenza vaccine (dated by TCRdb to the late 2010s). Library preparation employed RT-PCR. Instrument on record: Illumina HiSeq 2500. TCRdb took the public reads, trimmed them with fastp at Q25, ran MiXCR for clone calling and kept in-frame beta chains. Rows are combined by CDR3 protein, so each entry shows the most common genes and DNA. The sample includes hundreds of thousands of distinct CDR3 sequences, with 9.5% to 13% observed a single time. The ten largest make up less than 15% of the sample. The sample's time point, from its label and the paper: 40 to 45 days after influenza vaccine administration. Specimen: PBMCs from blood, collected 40 to 50 days after vaccination. The source is a man aged 50 to 59 who received an inactivated influenza vaccine. Donor details come from another sample of the same person, matched by shared clones.

The CDR3 region is CASSYSRQGSGEQYF. The CDR3 nucleotides are TGTGCCAGCAGTTACTCGAGGCAGGGTAGTGGCGAGCAGTACTTC. The V call is TRBV6-5, the J call TRBJ2-7; a weak D match, TRBD1 (5 bases). Germline values: CDR1 MNHEY, CDR2 SVGAGI. Deletions cut 0 bases from V and 6 bases from J, with 15 bases between. The CDR3 covers 15 residues.

As concerns this clonotype: An end of the junction does not agree with germline; a read error may underlie this. The chain recombines TRBV28 with TRBJ2-7, with TRBD1 matching 7 bases. The CDR3 is 13 residues long. CDR1 is MDHEN and CDR2 is SYDVKM in the germline V gene. In nucleotides, the CDR3 is TGTACCAGCAGGAGACAGGGAACCTACGAGCAGTACTTC. Its translation is CTSRRQGTYEQYF.

The chain links TRBV29-1 to TRBJ2-1; 8 bases align to TRBD2. CDR1 and CDR2 from the germline V gene are SQVTM and ANQGSEA. V trimming: 2 bases; J trimming: 9 bases; junction bases outside the gene matches: 6. CDR3 length: 13 amino acids. Written as DNA, the CDR3 is TGCAGCGTTGAAAGGGGACTAGGGGGTGAGCAGTTCTTC. Translation gives CSVERGLGGEQFF.